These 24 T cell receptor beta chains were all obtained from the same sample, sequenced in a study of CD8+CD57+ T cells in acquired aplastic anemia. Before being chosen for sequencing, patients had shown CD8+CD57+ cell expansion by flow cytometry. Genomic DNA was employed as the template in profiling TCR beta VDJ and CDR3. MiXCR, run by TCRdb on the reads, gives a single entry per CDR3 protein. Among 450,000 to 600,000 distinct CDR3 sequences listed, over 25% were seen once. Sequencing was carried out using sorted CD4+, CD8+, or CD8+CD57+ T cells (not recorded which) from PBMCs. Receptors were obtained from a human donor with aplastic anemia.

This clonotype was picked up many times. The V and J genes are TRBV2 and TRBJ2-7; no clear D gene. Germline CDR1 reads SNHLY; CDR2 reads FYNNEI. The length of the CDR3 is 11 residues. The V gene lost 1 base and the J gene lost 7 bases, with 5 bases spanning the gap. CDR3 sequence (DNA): TGTGCCAGCAGTGAAGAAAGGGAGCAGTACTTC. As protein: CASSEEREQYF.

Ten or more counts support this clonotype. CDR3 residues: CASSLHRIDYGYTF. The CDR3 bases are TGTGCCAGCAGCTTGCACAGGATCGACTATGGCTACACCTTC. The rearrangement links TRBV5-8 to TRBJ1-2; a weak D match, TRBD1 (5 bases). There are 14 residues in the CDR3. V gave up 1 base and J gave up 3 bases, with 10 bases separating them. Germline-derived CDR1 and CDR2 are SGHTS and YDEGEE.

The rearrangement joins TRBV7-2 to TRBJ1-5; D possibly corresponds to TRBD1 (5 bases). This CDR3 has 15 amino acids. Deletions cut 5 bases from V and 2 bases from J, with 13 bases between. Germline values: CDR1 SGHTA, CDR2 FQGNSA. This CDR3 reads CASSLEGTGNQPQHF. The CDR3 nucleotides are TGTGCCAGCAGCCTCGAGGGGACGGGCAATCAGCCCCAGCATTTT.

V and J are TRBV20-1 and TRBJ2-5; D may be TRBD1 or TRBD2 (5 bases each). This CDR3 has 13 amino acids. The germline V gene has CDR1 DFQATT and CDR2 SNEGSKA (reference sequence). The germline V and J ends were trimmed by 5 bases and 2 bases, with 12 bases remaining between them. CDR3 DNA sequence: TGCAGTGCTCGGGACGGGAATCAAGAGACCCAGTACTTC. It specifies CSARDGNQETQYF.

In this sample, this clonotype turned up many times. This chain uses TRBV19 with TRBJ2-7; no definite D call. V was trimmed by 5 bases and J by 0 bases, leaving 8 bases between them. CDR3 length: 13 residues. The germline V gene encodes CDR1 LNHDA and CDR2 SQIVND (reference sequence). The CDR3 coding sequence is TGTGCCAGTAGTTCGGCCCTCTCCTACGAGCAGTACTTC. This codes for CASSSALSYEQYF. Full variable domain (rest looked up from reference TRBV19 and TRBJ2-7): DGGITQSPKYLFRKEGQNVTLSCEQNLNHDAMYWYRQDPGQGLRLIYYSQIVNDFQKGDIAEGYSVSREKKESFPLTVTSAQKNPTAFYLCASSSALSYEQYFGPGTRLTVT.

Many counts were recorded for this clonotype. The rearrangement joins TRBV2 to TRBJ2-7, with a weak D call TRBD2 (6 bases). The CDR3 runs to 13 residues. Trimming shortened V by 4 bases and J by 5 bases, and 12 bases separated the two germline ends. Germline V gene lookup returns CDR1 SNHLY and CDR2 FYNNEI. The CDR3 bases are TGTGCCAGCAGTGTCGACGGAGGGGACGAGCAGTACTTC. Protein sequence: CASSVDGGDEQYF.

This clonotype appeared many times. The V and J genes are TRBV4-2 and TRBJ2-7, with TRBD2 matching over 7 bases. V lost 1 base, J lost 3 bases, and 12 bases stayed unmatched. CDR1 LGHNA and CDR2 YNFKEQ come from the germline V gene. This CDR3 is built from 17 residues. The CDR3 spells CASSQGLRAGEGYEQYF. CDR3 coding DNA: TGTGCCAGCAGCCAAGGCCTCCGGGCGGGAGAGGGCTACGAGCAGTACTTC.

The CDR3 DNA reads TGCAGTGCTAGCGGCTCGGGGGCCTACAATGAGCAGTTCTTC. This translates into CSASGSGAYNEQFF. The chain carries TRBV20-1 and TRBJ2-1, with a weak D call TRBD2 (6 bases). V was trimmed by 3 bases and J by 2 bases, leaving 11 bases between them. The germline V gene has CDR1 DFQATT and CDR2 SNEGSKA (reference sequence). CDR3 length: 14 amino acids.

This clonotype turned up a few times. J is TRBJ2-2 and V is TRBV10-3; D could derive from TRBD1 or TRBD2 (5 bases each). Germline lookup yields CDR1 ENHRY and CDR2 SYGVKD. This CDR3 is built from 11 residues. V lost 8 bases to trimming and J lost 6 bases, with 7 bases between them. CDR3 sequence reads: CAIQGPGELFF. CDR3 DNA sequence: TGTGCCATCCAGGGACCCGGGGAGCTGTTTTTT.

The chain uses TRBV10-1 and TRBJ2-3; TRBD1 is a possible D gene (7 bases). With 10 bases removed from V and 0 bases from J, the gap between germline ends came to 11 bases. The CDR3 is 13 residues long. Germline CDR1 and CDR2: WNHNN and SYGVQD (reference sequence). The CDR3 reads CATQGGSTDTQYF. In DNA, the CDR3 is TGCGCCACCCAGGGGGGTAGCACAGATACGCAGTATTTT.

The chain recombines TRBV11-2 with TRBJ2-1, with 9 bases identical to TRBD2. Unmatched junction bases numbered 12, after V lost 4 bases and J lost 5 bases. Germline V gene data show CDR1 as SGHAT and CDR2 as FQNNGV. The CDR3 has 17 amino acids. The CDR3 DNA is TGTGCCAGCAGCTCCCAGGGGCGGGGGGGTCCCAACAATGAGCAGTTCTTC. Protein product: CASSSQGRGGPNNEQFF.

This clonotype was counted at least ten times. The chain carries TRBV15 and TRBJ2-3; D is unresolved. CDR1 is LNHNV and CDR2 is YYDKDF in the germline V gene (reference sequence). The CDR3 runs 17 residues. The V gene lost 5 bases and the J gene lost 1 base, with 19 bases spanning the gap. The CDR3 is CATSVLGSRRGTDTQYF. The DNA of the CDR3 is TGTGCCACCAGCGTGCTAGGGTCACGACGGGGCACAGATACGCAGTATTTT. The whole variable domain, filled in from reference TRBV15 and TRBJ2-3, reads DAMVIQNPRYQVTQFGKPVTLSCSQTLNHNVMYWYQQKSSQAPKLLFHYYDKDFNNEADTPDNFQSRRPNTSFCFLDIRSPGLGDTAMYLCATSVLGSRRGTDTQYFGPGTRLTVL.

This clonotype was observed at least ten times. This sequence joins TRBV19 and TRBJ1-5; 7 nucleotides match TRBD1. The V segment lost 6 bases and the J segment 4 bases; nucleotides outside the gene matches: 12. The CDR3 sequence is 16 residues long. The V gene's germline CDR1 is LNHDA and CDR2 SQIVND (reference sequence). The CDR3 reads CASSITTGDRNQPQHF. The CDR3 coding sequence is TGTGCCAGTAGCATCACCACAGGGGACAGAAATCAGCCCCAGCATTTT.

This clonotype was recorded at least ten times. CDR3 sequence reads: CASSLDVGKGNTIYF. In nucleotides, the CDR3 is TGCGCCAGCAGCTTGGATGTAGGGAAGGGAAACACCATATATTTT. The chain links TRBV5-1 to TRBJ1-3; D is ambiguous. Trimming shortened V by 0 bases and J by 4 bases, and 11 bases separated the two germline ends. The CDR3 loop spans 15 amino acids. The germline V gene encodes CDR1 SGHRS and CDR2 YFSETQ.

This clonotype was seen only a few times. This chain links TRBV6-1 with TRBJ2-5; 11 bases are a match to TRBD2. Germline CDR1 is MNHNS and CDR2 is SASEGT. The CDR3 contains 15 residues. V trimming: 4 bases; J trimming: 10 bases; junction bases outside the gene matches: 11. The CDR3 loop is CASSASGGSFADQYF. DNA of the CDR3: TGTGCCAGCAGTGCTAGCGGGGGGTCTTTTGCGGACCAGTACTTC.

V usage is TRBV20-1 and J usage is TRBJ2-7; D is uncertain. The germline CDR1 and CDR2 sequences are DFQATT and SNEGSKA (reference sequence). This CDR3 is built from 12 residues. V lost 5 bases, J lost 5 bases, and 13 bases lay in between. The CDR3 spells CSASTDGDEQYV. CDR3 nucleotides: TGCAGTGCTTCGACGGATGGCGACGAGCAGTACGTC.

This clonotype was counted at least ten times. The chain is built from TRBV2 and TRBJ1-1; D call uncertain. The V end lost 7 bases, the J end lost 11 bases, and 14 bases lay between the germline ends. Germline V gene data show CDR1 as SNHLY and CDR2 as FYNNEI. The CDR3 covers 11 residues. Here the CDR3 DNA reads TGTGCCAGCAACTTCGACTTTAGGGCTTTCTTT. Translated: CASNFDFRAFF.

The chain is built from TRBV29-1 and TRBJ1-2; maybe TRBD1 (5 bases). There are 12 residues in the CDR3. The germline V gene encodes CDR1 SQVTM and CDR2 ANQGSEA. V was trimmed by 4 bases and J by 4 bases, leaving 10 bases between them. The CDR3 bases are TGCAGCGTTGGGGACGGATTCTATGGCTACACCTTC. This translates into CSVGDGFYGYTF.

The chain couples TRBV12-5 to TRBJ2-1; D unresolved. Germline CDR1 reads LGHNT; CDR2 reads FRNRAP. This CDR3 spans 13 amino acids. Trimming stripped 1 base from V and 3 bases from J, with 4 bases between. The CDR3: CASGLALYNEQFF. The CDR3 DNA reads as TGTGCTAGTGGTTTGGCTCTCTACAATGAGCAGTTCTTC.

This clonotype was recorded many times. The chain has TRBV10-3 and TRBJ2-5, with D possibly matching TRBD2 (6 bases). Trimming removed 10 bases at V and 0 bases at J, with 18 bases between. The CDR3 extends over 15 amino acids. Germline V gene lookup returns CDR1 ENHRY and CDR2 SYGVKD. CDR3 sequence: CATQSRGENQETQYF. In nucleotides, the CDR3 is TGTGCCACCCAAAGCCGCGGGGAGAACCAAGAGACCCAGTACTTC.

The CDR3 reads CASSRRPGQGESQYF. The CDR3, as DNA: TGTGCCAGCAGCCGACGCCCGGGACAGGGGGAATCGCAGTATTTT. V usage is TRBV11-1 and J usage is TRBJ2-3; 11 nucleotides align to TRBD1. The CDR3 consists of 15 residues. CDR1 is SGHAT, CDR2 FQDESV, per germline (reference sequence). V gave up 5 bases and J gave up 10 bases; unmatched junction bases: 11. The full variable domain, completed using reference TRBV11-1 and TRBJ2-3, is EAEVAQSPRYKITEKSQAVAFWCDPISGHATLYWYRQILGQGPELLVQFQDESVVDDSQLPKDRFSAERLKGVDSTLKIQPAELGDSAMYLCASSRRPGQGESQYFGPGTRLTVL.

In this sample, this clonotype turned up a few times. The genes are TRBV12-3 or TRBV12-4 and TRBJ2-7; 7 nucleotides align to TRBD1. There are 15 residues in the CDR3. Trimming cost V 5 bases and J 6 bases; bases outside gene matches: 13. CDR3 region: CASSTKIQGLGEQYF. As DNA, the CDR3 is TGTGCCAGCAGTACAAAGATACAGGGGCTGGGCGAGCAGTACTTC.

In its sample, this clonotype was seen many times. CDR3 in amino acids: CATSRDLWDRVFTF. The CDR3 bases are TGTGCCACCAGCAGAGATCTTTGGGACAGGGTTTTTACCTTC. The chain combines TRBV15 with TRBJ1-2; 9 nucleotides agree with TRBD1. Germline V gene lookup returns CDR1 LNHNV and CDR2 YYDKDF (reference sequence). Trimming at V came to 0 bases and at J to 14 bases, leaving 10 bases not matched to a gene. The CDR3 extends over 14 amino acids.

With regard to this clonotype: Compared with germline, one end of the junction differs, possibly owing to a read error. The CDR3, as DNA: TGTGCCACCAGTGACGCGCGGGGGACCGACTCTGGAAACACCGTATATTTT. This translates into CATSDARGTDSGNTVYF. V usage is TRBV24-1 and J usage is TRBJ1-3; possible D gene TRBD1, 5 bases. The CDR3 totals 17 residues. The germline gives CDR1 KGHDR, CDR2 SFDVKD.